This T cell receptor beta chain was identified in a study of PD-1 blockade in mismatch repair-deficient tumors listed by TCRdb under 2017. Broadly, across the study: The trial enrolled just over 85 consecutive patients with some twelve mismatch repair-deficient cancer types between late 2013 and late 2016, all previously treated and progressing. Tumor-associated T cell clones in the peripheral blood of patients responding to PD-1 blockade were tracked using deep sequencing of TCR CDR3 regions.

Library creation used the immunoSEQ multiplex PCR assay. The source is immuneACCESS, and TCRdb retained only in-frame sequences with V and J called. Part of the clones is not carried over; for the studies checked, unresolved V genes explain less than half of this, and the remainder is unexplained. This sample lists some 48,000 clones; 70% to 85% were detected once. The ten largest clones add up to roughly 3.4% of the sample. Per the publication, the time point label means: peripheral blood before pembrolizumab. Mismatch repair deficiency was established in every enrolled patient by polymerase chain reaction or immunohistochemistry. Three patients who responded to pembrolizumab therapy underwent TCR sequencing. The phase II trial prospectively tested pembrolizumab PD-1 blockade in advanced mismatch repair-deficient cancers regardless of tissue of origin. Peripheral blood T cell samples were gathered serially, both before PD-1 blockade started and at multiple time points afterward. Blood sampling times were reported as weeks after the first pembrolizumab dose.

The CDR3, from cysteine to phenylalanine, totals 13 residues. CDR3 DNA is the only sequence kept; it has 39 bases, read in frame from the first base. Per the germline V gene (reference sequence), SGHAT is the CDR1 and FQDESV is the CDR2. Cut back by 5 bases and 0 bases, the V and J ends lie 7 bases apart. The study at large found these results: Rapid expansion after pembrolizumab followed by contraction, generally before radiologic responses, was shown by tumor-resident clones, which were often undetectable in blood before treatment.

As concerns this clone: The target of this receptor is not known. No quality values exist for individual bases; no much larger clone is one base distant.

The chain uses TRBV11-1 and TRBJ1-1; the D gene identity is not certain. Here the sequenced sample was PBMCs, taken before pembrolizumab treatment. The sequence derives from an adult with mismatch repair-deficient cancer. CDR3 loop: CASSAELNTEAFF. The base sequence is TGTGCCAGCAGCGCCGAGCTGAACACTGAAGCTTTCTTT. The CDR3, completed at both ends by the reference TRBV11-1 and TRBJ1-1 genes, gives the full variable domain EAEVAQSPRYKITEKSQAVAFWCDPISGHATLYWYRQILGQGPELLVQFQDESVVDDSQLPKDRFSAERLKGVDSTLKIQPAELGDSAMYLCASSAELNTEAFFGQGTRLTVV.